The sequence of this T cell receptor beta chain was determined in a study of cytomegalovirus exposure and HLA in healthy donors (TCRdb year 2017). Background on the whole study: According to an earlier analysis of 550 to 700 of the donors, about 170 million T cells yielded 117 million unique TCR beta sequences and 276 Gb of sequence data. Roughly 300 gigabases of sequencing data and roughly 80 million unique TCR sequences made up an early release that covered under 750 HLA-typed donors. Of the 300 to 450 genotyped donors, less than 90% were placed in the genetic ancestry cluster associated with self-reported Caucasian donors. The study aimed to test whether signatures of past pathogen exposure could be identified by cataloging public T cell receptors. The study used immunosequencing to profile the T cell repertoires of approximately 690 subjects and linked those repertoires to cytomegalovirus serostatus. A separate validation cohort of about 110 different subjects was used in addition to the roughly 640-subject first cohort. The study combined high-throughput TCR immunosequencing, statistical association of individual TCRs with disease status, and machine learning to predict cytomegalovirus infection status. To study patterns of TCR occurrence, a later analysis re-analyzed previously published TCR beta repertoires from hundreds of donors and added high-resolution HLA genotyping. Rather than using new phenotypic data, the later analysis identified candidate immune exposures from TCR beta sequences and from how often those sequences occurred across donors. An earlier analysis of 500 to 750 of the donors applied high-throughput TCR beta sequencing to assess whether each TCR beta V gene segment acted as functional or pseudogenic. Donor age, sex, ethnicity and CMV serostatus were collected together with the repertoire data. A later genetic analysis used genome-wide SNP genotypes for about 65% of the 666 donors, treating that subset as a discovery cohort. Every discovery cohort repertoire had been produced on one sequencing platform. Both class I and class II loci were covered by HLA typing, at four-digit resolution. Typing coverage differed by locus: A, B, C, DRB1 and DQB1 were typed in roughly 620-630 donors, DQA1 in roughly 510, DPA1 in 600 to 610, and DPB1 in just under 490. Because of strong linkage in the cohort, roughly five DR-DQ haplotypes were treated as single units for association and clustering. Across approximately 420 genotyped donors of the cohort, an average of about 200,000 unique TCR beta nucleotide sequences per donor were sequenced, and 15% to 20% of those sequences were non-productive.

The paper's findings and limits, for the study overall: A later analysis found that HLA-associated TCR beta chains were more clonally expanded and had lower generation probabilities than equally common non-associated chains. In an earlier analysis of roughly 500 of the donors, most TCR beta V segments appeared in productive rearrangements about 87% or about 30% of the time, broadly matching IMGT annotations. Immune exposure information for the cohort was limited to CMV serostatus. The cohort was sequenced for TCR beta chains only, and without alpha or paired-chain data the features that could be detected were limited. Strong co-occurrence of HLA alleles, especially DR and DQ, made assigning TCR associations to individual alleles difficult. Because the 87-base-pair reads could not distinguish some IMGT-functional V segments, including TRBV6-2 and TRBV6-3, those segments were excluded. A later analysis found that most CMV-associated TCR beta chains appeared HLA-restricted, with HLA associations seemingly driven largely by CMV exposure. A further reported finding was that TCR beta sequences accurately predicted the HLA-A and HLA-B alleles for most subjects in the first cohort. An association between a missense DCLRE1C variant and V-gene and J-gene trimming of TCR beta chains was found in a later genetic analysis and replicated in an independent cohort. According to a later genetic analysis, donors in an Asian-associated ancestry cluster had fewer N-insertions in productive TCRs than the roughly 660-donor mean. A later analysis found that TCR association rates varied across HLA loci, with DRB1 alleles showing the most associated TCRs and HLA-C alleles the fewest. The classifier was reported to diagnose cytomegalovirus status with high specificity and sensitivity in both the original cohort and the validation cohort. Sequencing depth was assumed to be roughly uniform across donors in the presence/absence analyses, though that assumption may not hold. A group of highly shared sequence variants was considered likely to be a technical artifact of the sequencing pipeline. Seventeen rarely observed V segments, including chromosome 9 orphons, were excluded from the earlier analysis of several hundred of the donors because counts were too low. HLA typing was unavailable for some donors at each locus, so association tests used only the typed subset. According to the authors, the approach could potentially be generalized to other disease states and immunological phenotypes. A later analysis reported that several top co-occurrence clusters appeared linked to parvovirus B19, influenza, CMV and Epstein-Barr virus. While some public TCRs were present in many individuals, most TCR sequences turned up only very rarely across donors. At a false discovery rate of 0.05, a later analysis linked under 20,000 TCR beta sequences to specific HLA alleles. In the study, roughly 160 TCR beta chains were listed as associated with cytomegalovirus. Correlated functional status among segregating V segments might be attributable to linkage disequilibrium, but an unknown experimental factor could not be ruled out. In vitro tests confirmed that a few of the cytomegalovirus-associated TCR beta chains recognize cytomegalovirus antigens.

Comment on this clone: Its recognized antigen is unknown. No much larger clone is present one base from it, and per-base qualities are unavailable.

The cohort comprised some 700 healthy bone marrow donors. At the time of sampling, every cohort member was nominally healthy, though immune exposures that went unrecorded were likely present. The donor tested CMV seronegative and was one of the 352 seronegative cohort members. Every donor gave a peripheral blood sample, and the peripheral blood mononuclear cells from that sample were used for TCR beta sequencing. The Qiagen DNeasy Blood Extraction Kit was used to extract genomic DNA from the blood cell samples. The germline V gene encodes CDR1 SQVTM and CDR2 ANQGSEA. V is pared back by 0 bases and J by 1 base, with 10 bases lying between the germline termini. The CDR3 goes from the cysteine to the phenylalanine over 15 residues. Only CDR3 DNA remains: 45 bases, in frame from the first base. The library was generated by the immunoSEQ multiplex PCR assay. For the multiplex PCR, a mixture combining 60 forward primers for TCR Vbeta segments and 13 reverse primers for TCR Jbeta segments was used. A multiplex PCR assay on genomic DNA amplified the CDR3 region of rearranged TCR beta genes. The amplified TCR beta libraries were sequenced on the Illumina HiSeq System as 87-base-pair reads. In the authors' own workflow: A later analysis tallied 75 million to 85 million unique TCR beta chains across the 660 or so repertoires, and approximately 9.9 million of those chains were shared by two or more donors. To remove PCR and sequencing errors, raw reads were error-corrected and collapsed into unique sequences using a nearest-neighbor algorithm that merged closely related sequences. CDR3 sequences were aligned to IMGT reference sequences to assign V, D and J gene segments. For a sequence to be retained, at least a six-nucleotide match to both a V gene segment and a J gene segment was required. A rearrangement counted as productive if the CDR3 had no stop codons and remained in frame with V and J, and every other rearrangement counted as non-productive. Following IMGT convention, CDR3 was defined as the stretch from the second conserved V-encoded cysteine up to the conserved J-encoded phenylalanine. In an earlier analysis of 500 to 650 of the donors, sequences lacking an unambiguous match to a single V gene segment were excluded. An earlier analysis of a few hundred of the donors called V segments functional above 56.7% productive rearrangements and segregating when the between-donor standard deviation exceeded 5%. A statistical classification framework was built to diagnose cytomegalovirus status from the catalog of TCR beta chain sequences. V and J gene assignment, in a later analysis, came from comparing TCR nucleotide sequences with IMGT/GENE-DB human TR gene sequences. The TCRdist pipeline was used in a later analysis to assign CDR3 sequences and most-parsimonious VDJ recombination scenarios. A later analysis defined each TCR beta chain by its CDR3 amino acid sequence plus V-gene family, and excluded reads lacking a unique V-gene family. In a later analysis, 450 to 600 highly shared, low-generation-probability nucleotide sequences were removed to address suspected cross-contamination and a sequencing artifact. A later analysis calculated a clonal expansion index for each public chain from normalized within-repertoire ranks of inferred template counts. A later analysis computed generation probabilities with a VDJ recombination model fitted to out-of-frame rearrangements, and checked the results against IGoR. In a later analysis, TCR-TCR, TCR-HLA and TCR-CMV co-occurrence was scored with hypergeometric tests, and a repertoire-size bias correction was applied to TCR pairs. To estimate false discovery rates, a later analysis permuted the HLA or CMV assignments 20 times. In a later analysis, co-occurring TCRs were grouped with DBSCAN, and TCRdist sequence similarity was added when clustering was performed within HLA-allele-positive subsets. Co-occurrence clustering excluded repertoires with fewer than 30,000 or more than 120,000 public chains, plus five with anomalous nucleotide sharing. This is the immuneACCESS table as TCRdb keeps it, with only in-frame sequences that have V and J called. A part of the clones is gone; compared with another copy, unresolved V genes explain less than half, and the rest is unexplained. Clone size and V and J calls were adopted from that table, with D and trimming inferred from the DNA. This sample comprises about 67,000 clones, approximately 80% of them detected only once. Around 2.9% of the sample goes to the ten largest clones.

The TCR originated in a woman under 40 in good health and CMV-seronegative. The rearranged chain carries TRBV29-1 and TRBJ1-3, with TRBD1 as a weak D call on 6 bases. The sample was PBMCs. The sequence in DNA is TGCAGCGTTGAAGATCATAGGGGGTCTGGAAACACCATATATTTT. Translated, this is CSVEDHRGSGNTIYF.